This entry is about one T cell receptor (beta chain). The sample originates from a study of blood T cell repertoires in COVID-19. At the level of the study: T cells, B-cell-depleted T cells, or PBMCs supplied cDNA or gDNA.

Measured with immunoSEQ multiplex PCR; TCRdb has only the in-frame clones, and not every one. Of 250,000 to 350,000 clones listed, around 85% were seen once; the top ten hold approximately 1.5%. The clonotype was recovered from a human donor with COVID-19, enrolled during active disease. The donor label of this sample is uncertain. Sequenced sample: peripheral blood.

The CDR3 sequence is CASSDPTGGSGISNQPQHF. Written as DNA, the CDR3 is TGTGCCAGCAGTGACCCGACAGGGGGCAGTGGAATAAGCAATCAGCCCCAGCATTTT. This sequence joins TRBV6-1 and TRBJ1-5; 10 bases are shared with TRBD1. Germline V gene lookup returns CDR1 MNHNS and CDR2 SASEGT. The ends lost 3 bases at V and 1 base at J; junction bases unmatched: 12. The CDR3 is 19 amino acids.